This TCR beta chain was identified during a study of cytomegalovirus exposure and HLA in healthy donors. Background on the study: The 120 validation repertoires matched the approximately 700 first-cohort repertoires in platform, a later analysis reported.

Study-level findings and limits: Subsequent analysis revealed that first-cohort TCR clusters tended to co-occur in the 120 validation repertoires.

The CDR3 contains 13 residues. The ends were cut back, 1 base at V and 3 bases at J, with 6 bases in the middle. Germline-derived CDR1 and CDR2 are SGHTA and FQGNSA. This clone was found once. Its antigen is not known. Produced via immunoSEQ multiplex PCR; TCRdb's table is partial and in-frame only. The sample shows about 200,000 clones, about 82% of them seen only once. V is TRBV7-2 and J is TRBJ1-1; the D is unclear. The TCR sequence derives from a woman aged 18-29 years in good health and CMV-seronegative. Sequencing was done on a sample of PBMCs. CDR3: CASSLDPDTEAFF. Here the CDR3 DNA reads TGTGCCAGCAGCTTAGACCCGGACACTGAAGCTTTCTTT.